The T cell receptor (beta chain) described here comes from a study of blood T cell repertoires in COVID-19. At the level of the study: Sources were T cells, B-cell-depleted T cells, or PBMCs; the material itself was cDNA or gDNA.

Generated by immunoSEQ multiplex PCR, the TCRdb table keeps only in-frame clones and is missing some. The sample shows about 250,000 clones, about four fifths of them seen only once. The CDR3 runs 18 residues. Trimming cost V 1 base and J 0 bases, with 15 bases left between them. CDR1 LNHDA and CDR2 SQIVND come from the germline V gene (reference sequence). The sequenced sample was peripheral blood. This rearrangement joins TRBV19 to TRBJ2-2, with D possibly matching TRBD2 (6 bases). The source of this sequence is a man at least 80 years old with acute or convalescent COVID-19. The CDR3 loop is CASSIGFFWGANTGELFF. The CDR3 DNA follows: TGTGCCAGTAGTATAGGTTTCTTTTGGGGGGCGAACACCGGGGAGCTGTTTTTT.